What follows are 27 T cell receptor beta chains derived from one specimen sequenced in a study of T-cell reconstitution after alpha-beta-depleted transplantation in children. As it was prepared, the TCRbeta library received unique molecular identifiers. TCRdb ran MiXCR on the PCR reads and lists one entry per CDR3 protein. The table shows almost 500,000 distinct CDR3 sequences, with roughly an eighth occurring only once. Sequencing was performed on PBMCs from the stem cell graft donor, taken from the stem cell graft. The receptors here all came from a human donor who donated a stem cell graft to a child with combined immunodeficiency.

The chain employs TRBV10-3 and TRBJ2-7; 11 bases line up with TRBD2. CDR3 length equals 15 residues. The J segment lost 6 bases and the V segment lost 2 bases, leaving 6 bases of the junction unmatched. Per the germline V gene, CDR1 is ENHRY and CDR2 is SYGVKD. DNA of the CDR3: TGTGCCATCAGTGAGAATAGCGGGAGGGTTGGCGAGCAGTACTTC. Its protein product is CAISENSGRVGEQYF.

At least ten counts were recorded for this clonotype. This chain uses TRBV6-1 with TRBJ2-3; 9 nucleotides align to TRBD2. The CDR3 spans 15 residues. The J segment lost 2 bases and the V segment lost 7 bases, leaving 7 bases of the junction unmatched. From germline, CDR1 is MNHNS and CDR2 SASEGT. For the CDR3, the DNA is TGTGCCAGCACCCTGACTAGCGGAAACACAGATACGCAGTATTTT. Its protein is CASTLTSGNTDTQYF.

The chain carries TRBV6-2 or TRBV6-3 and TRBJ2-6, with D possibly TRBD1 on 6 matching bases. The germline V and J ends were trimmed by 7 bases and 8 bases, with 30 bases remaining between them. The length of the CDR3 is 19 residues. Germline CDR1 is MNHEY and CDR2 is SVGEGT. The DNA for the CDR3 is TGTGCCAGCACCCAATGGCAGGGGATCTCCTCGGTGAGGACCAACGTCCTGACTTTC. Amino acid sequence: CASTQWQGISSVRTNVLTF.

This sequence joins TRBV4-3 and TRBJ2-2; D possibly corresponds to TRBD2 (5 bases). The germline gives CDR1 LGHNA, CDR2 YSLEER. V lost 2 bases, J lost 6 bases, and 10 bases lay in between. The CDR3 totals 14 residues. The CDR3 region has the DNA TGCGCCAGCAGCCAACTCCGGGATCCCGGGGAGCTGTTTTTT. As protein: CASSQLRDPGELFF.

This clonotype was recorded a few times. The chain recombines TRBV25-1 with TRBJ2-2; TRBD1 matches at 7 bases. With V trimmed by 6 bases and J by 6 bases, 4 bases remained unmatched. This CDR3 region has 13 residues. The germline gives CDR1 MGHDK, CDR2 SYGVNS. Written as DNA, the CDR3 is TGTGCCAGCAGGGGGGACAGCTCCGGGGAGCTGTTTTTT. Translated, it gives CASRGDSSGELFF.

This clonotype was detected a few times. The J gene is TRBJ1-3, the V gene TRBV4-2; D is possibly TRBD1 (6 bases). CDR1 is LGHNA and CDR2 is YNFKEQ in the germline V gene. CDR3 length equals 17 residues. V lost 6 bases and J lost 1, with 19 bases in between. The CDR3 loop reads CASRTFDRPLSGNTIYF. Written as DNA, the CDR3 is TGTGCCAGCAGGACCTTCGACAGGCCCCTTTCTGGAAACACCATATATTTT.

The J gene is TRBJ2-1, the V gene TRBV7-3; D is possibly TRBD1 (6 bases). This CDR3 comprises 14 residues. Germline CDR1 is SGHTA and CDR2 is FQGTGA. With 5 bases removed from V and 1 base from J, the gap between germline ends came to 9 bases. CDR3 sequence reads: CASSITGSYNEQFF. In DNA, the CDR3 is TGTGCCAGCAGCATCACAGGGTCCTACAATGAGCAGTTCTTC.

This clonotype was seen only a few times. CDR3 coding DNA: TGTGCCTGTGGTTTCGTAGAGACCCAGTACTTC. Translated: CACGFVETQYF. The V gene is TRBV12-3 or TRBV12-4, the J gene TRBJ2-5; D unresolved. This CDR3 has 11 residues. Trimming stripped 11 bases from V and 4 bases from J, with 11 bases between.

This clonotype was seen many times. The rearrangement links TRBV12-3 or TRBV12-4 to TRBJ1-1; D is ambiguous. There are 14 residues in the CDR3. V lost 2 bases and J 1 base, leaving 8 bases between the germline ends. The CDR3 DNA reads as TGTGCCAGCAGTTTAAACCCGCGGAACACTGAAGCTTTCTTT. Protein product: CASSLNPRNTEAFF.

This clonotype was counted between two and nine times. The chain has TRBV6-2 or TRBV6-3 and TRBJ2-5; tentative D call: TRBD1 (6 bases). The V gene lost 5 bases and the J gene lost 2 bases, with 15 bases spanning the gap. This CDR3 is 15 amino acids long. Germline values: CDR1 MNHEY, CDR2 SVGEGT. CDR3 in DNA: TGTGCCAGCAGTAACTACAGGGCCATTCAAGAGACCCAGTACTTC. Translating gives CASSNYRAIQETQYF.

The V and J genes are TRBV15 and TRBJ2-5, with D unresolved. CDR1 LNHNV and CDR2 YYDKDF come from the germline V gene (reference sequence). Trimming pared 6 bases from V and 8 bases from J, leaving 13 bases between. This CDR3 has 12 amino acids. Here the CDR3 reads CATSHTSLTQYF. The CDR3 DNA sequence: TGTGCCACCAGTCATACCTCTTTAACCCAGTACTTC.

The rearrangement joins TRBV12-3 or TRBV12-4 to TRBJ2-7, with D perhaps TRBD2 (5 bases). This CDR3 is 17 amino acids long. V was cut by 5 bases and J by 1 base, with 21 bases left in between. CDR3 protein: CASSARTSRGRSYEQYF. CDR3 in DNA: TGTGCCAGCAGTGCTCGCACAAGCCGGGGAAGGTCCTACGAGCAGTACTTC.

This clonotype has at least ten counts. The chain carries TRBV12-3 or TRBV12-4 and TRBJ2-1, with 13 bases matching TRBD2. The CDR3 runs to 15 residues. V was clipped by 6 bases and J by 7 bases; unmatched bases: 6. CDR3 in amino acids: CASRTSGRALNEQFF. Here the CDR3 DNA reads TGTGCCAGCAGAACTAGCGGGAGGGCCCTAAATGAGCAGTTCTTC.

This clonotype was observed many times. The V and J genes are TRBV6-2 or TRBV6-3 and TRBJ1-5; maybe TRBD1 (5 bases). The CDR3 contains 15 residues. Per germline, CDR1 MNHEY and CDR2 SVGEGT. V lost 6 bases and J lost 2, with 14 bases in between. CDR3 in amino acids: CASRQDIGGNQPQHF. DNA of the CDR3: TGTGCCAGCAGGCAGGACATTGGGGGCAATCAGCCCCAGCATTTT.

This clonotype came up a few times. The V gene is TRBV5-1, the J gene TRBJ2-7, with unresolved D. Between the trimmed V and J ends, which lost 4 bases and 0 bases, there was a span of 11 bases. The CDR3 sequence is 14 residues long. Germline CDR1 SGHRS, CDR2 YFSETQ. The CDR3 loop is CASSLEPSSYEQYF. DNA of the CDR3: TGCGCCAGCAGCCTCGAACCAAGCTCCTACGAGCAGTACTTC.

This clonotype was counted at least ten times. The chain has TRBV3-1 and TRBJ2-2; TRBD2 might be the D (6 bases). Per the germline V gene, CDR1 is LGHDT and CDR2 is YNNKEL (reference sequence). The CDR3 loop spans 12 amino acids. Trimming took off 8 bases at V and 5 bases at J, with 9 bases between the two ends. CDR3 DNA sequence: TGTGCCAGCCGGCGGGGAACCGGGGAGCTGTTTTTT. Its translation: CASRRGTGELFF.

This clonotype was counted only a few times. CDR3 DNA sequence: TGTGCCAGCAGTTTATCTCTCCTGACAGGGTACTATAATTCACCCCTCCACTTT. This translates into CASSLSLLTGYYNSPLHF. The V call is TRBV28, the J call TRBJ1-6; 7 nucleotides agree with TRBD1. Trimming took 1 base from V and 3 from J; bases not matched to a gene: 9. This CDR3 has 18 residues. Per germline, CDR1 MDHEN and CDR2 SYDVKM. Complete variable domain (other parts from reference TRBV28 and TRBJ1-6): DVKVTQSSRYLVKRTGEKVFLECVQDMDHENMFWYRQDPGLGLRLIYFSYDVKMKEKGDIPEGYSVSREKKERFSLILESASTNQTSMYLCASSLSLLTGYYNSPLHFGNGTRLTVT.

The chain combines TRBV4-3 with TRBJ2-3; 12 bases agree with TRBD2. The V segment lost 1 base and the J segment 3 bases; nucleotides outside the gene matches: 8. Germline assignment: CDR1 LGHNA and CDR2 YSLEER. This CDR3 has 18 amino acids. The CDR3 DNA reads TGCGCCAGCAGCCAAGCTCCGGGACTAGCGGGTGGTACAGATACGCAGTATTTT. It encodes CASSQAPGLAGGTDTQYF.

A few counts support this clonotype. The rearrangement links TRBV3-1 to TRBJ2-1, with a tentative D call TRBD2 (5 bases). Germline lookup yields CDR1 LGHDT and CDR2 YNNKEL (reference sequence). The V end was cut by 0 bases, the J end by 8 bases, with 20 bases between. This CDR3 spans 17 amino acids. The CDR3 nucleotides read TGTGCCAGCAGCCAAGATCGTTGGACTTCTGGTTCCTATGAGCAGTTCTTC. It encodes CASSQDRWTSGSYEQFF.

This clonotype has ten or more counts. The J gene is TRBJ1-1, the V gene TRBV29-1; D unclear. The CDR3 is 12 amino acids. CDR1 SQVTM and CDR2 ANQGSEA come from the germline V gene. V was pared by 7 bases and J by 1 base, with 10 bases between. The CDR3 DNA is TGCAGCGGGACTTTGGAGAACACTGAAGCTTTCTTT. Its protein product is CSGTLENTEAFF. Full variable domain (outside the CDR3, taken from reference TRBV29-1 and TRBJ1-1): SAVISQKPSRDICQRGTSLTIQCQVDSQVTMMFWYRQQPGQSLTLIATANQGSEATYESGFVIDKFPISRPNLTFSTLTVSNMSPEDSSIYLCSGTLENTEAFFGQGTRLTVV.

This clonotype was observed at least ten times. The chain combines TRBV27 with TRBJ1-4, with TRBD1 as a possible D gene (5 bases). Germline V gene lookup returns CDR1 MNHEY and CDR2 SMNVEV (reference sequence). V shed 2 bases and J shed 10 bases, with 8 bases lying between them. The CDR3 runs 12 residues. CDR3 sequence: CASSLGGGKLFF. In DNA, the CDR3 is TGTGCCAGCAGTTTAGGGGGAGGAAAACTGTTTTTT. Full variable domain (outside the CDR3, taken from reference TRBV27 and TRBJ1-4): EAQVTQNPRYLITVTGKKLTVTCSQNMNHEYMSWYRQDPGLGLRQIYYSMNVEVTDKGDVPEGYKVSRKEKRNFPLILESPSPNQTSLYFCASSLGGGKLFFGSGTQLSVL.

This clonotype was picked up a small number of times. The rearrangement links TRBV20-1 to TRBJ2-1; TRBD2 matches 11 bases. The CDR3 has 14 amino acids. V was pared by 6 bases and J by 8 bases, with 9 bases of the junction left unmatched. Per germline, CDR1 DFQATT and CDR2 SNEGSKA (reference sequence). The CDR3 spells CSAPLAGGAYEQFF. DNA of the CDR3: TGCAGTGCCCCCCTAGCGGGAGGTGCGTATGAGCAGTTCTTC.

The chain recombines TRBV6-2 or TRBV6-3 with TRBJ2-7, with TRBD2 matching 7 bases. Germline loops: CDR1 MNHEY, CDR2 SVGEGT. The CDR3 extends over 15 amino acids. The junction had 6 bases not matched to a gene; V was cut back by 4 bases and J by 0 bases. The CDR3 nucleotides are TGTGCCAGCAGTTCTCAGCGGGGAAGCTCCTACGAGCAGTACTTC. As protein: CASSSQRGSSYEQYF.

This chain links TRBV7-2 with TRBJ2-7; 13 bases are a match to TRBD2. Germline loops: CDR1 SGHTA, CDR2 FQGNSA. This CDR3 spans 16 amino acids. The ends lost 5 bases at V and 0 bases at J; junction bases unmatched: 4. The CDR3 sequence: CASSLRTSGGSYEQYF. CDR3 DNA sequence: TGTGCCAGCAGCCTCCGGACTAGCGGGGGCTCCTACGAGCAGTACTTC.

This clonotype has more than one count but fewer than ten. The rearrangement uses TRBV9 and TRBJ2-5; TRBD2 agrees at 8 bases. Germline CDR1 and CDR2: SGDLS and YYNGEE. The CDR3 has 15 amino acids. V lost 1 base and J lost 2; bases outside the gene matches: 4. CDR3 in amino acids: CASSVSSSGQETQYF. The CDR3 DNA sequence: TGTGCCAGCAGCGTATCGTCTAGCGGGCAAGAGACCCAGTACTTC.

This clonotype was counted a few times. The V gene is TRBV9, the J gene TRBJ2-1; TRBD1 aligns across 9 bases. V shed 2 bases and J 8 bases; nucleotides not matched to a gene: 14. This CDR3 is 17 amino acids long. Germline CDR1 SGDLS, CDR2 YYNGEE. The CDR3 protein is CASSVGHGTGSPYEQFF. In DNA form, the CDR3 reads TGTGCCAGCAGCGTCGGTCATGGGACAGGGTCCCCCTATGAGCAGTTCTTC.

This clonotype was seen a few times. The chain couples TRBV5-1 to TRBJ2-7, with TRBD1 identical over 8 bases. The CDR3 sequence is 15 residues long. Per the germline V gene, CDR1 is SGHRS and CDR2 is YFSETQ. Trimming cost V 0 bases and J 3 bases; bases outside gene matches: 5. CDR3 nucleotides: TGCGCCAGCAGCTTGGGGACAGGGTTTGTCTACGAGCAGTACTTC. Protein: CASSLGTGFVYEQYF.